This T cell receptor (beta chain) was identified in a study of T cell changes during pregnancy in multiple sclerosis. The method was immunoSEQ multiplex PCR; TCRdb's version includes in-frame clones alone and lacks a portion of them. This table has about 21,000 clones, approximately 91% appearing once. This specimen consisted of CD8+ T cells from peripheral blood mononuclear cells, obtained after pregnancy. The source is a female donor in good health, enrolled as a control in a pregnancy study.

CDR3 coding DNA: TGTGCCAGCAGCTTAGGACAGATCACTGAAGCTTTCTTT. Amino acid sequence: CASSLGQITEAFF. The rearrangement links TRBV11-2 to TRBJ1-1, with D possibly being TRBD1 (5 bases). Germline V gene sequence: CDR1 SGHAT, CDR2 FQNNGV. CDR3 length: 13 amino acids. V was pared by 1 base and J by 4 bases, with 7 bases between.